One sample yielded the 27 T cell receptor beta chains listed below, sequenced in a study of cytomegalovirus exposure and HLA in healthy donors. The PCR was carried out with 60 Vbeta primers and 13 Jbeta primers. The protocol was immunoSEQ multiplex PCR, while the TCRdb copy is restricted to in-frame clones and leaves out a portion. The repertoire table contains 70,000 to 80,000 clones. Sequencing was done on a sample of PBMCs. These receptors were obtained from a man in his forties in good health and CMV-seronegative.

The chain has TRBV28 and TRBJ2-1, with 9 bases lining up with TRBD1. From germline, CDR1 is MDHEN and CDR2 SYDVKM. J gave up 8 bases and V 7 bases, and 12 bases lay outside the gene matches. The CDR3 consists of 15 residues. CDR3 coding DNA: TGTGCCAGCACCACCGGGACAGGGAGCCCACATGAGCAGTTCTTC. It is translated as CASTTGTGSPHEQFF.

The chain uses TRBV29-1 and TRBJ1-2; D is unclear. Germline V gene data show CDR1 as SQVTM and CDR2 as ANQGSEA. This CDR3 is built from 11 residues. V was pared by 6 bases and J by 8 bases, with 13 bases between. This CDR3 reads CSVKRQAGYTF. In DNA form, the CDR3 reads TGCAGCGTGAAGCGGCAGGCCGGCTACACCTTC.

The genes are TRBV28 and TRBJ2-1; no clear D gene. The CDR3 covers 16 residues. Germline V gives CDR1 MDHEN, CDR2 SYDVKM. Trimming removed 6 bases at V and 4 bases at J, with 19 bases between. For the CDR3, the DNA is TGTGCCAGCAGCCCCGTGGGCCAGGTTCTATACAATGAGCAGTTCTTC. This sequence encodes CASSPVGQVLYNEQFF.

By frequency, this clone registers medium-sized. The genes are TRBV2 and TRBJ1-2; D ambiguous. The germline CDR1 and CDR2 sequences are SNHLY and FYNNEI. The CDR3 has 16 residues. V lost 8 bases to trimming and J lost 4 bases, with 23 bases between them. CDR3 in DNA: TGTGCCAGCCTTAAAGGGAGCGGGCTAGATACCTATGGCTACACCTTC. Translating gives CASLKGSGLDTYGYTF.

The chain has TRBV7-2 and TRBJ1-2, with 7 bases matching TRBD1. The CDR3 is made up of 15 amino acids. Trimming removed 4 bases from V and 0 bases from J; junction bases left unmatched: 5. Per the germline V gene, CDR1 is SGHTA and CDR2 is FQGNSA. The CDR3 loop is CASSSGQVANYGYTF. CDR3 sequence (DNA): TGTGCCAGCAGCTCCGGACAGGTGGCTAACTATGGCTACACCTTC.

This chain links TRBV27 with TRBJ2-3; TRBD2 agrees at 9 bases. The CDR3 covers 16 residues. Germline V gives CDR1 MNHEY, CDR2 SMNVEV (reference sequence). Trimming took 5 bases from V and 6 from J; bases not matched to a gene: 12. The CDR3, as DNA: TGTGCCAGCAGTCCCACGATGGCGGGGGGGCGGGATACGCAGTATTTT. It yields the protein CASSPTMAGGRDTQYF.

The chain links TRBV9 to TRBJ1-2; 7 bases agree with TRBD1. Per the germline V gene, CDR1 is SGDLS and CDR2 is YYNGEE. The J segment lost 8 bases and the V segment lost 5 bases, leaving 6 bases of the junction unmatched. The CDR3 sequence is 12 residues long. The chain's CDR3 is CASRTGKGGYTF. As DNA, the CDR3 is TGTGCCAGCAGGACAGGGAAAGGCGGCTACACCTTC.

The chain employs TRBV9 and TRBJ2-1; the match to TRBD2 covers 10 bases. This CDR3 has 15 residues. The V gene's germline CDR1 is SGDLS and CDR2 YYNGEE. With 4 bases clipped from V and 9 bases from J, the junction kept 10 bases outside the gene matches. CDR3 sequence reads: CASSPGTSARAEQFF. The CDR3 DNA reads TGTGCCAGCAGCCCCGGGACTAGCGCCAGGGCTGAGCAGTTCTTC.

The CDR3 loop reads CASSLVSGSKTYEQYF. DNA for the CDR3: TGCGCCAGCAGCTTGGTCTCAGGGTCGAAAACCTACGAGCAGTACTTC. This chain uses TRBV5-1 with TRBJ2-7; tentative D call: TRBD1 (5 bases). This CDR3 spans 16 amino acids. Germline V gene sequence: CDR1 SGHRS, CDR2 YFSETQ. Trimming took 0 bases from V and 2 from J, leaving 15 bases between them.

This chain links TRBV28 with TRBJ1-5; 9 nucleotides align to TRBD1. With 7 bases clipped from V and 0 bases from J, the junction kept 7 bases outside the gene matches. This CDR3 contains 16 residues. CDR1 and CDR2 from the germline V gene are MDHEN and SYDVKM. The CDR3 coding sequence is TGTGCCAGCACCCTGGGACAGGGCTATAGCAATCAGCCCCAGCATTTT. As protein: CASTLGQGYSNQPQHF.

The CDR3 sequence: CAWRVTGNQGEKLFF. CDR3 DNA: TGTGCCTGGAGGGTAACAGGGAATCAAGGAGAAAAACTGTTTTTT. The rearrangement joins TRBV30 to TRBJ1-4, with D possibly TRBD1 on 6 matching bases. The CDR3 contains 15 residues. Trimming took 3 bases from V and 8 from J, leaving 19 bases between them. The V gene's germline CDR1 is GTSNPN and CDR2 SVGIG (reference sequence).

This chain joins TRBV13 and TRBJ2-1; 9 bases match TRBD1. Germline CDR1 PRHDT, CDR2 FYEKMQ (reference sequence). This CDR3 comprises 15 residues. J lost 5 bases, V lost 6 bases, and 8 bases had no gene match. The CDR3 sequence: CASSPGTGLNNEQFF. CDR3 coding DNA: TGTGCCAGCAGTCCCGGGACAGGGCTAAACAATGAGCAGTTCTTC.

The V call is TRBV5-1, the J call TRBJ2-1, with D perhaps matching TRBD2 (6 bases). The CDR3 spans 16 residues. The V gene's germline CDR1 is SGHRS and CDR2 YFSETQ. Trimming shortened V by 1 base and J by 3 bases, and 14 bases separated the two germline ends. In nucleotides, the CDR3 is TGCGCCAGCAGCTTGCAGGCGGGACGGAGCTACAATGAGCAGTTCTTC. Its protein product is CASSLQAGRSYNEQFF. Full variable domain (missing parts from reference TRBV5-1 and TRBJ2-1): KAGVTQTPRYLIKTRGQQVTLSCSPISGHRSVSWYQQTPGQGLQFLFEYFSETQRNKGNFPGRFSGRQFSNSRSEMNVSTLELGDSALYLCASSLQAGRSYNEQFFGPGTRLTVL.

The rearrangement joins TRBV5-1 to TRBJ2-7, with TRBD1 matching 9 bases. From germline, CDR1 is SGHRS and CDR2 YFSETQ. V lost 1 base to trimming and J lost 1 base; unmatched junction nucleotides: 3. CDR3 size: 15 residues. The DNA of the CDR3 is TGCGCCAGCAGCTTGACAGGGGGCGAATCCTACGAGCAGTACTTC. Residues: CASSLTGGESYEQYF.

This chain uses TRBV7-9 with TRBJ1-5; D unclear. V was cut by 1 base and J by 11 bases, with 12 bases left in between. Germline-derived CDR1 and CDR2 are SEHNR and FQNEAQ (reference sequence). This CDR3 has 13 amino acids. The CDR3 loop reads CASSLDEFGSQHF. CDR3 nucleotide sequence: TGTGCCAGCAGCTTAGATGAGTTCGGGTCCCAGCATTTT. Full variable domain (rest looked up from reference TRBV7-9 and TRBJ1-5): DTGVSQNPRHKITKRGQNVTFRCDPISEHNRLYWYRQTLGQGPEFLTYFQNEAQLEKSRLLSDRFSAERPKGSFSTLEIQRTEQGDSAMYLCASSLDEFGSQHFGDGTRLSIL.

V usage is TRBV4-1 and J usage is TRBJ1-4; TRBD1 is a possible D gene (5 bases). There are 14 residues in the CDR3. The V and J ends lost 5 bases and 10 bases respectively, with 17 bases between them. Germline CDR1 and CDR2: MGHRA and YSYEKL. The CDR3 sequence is CASSSDTRVGKLFF. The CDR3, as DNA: TGCGCCAGCAGCTCGGACACCAGGGTAGGAAAACTGTTTTTT.

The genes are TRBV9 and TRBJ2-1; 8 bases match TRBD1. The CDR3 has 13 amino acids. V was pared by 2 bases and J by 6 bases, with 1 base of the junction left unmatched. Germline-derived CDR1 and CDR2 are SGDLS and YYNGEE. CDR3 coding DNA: TGTGCCAGCAGCGTGGGGACAGGCAATGAGCAGTTCTTC. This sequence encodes CASSVGTGNEQFF.

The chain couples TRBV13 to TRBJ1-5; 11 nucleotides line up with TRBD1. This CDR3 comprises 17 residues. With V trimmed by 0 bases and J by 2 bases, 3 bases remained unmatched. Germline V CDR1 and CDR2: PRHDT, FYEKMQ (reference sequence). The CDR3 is CASSLGWTGGGNQPQHF. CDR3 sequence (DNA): TGTGCCAGCAGCTTAGGCTGGACAGGGGGCGGCAATCAGCCCCAGCATTTT.

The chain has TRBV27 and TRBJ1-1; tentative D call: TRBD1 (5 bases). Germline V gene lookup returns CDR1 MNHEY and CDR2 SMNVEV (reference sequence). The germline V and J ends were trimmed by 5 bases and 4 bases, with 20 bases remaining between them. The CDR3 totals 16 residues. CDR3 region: CASSARRGEGPTEAFF. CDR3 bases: TGTGCCAGCAGTGCTCGCCGCGGGGAGGGGCCCACTGAAGCTTTCTTT.

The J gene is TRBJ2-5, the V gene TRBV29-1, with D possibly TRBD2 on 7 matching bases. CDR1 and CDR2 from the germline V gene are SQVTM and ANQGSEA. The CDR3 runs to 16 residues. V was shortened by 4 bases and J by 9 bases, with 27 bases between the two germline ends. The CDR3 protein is CSVGGPRDGLGGAQYF. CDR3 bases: TGCAGCGTTGGGGGGCCCCGCGATGGTTTAGGGGGGGCCCAGTACTTC. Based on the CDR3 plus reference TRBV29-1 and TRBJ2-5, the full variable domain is SAVISQKPSRDICQRGTSLTIQCQVDSQVTMMFWYRQQPGQSLTLIATANQGSEATYESGFVIDKFPISRPNLTFSTLTVSNMSPEDSSIYLCSVGGPRDGLGGAQYFGPGTRLLVL.

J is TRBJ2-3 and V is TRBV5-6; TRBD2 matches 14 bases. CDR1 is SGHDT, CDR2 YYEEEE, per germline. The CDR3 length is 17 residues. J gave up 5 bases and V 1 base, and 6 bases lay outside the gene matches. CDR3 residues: CASSLRLAGGPRDTQYF. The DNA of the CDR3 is TGTGCCAGCAGCTTGAGACTAGCGGGGGGGCCAAGAGATACGCAGTATTTT.

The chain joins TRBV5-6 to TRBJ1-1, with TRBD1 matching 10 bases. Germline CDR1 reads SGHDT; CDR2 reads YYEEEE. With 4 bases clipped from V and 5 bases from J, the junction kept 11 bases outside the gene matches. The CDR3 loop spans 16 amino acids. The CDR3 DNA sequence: TGTGCCAGCAGCCTGCGATGGACAGGGGGAAGGACTGAAGCTTTCTTT. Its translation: CASSLRWTGGRTEAFF.

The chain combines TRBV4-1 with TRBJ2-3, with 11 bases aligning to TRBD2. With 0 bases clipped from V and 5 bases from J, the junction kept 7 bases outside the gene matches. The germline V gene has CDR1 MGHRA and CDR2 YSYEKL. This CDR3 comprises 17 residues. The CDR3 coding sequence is TGCGCCAGCAGCCAAGAATGGCTAGCGGGGGGCGTAGATACGCAGTATTTT. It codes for CASSQEWLAGGVDTQYF.

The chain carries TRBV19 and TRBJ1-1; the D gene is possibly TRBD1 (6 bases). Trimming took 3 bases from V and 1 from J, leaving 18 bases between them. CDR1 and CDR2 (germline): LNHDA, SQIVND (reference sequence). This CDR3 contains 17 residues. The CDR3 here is CASSIHSYGTPNTEAFF. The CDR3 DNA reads TGTGCCAGTAGTATTCATTCGTACGGGACACCGAACACTGAAGCTTTCTTT. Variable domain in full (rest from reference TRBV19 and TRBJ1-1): DGGITQSPKYLFRKEGQNVTLSCEQNLNHDAMYWYRQDPGQGLRLIYYSQIVNDFQKGDIAEGYSVSREKKESFPLTVTSAQKNPTAFYLCASSIHSYGTPNTEAFFGQGTRLTVV.

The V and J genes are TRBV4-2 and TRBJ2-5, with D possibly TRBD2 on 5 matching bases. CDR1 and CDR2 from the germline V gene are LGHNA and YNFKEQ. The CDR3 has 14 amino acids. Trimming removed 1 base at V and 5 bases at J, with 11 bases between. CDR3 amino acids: CASSQGLGGETQYF. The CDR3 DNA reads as TGTGCCAGCAGCCAAGGCCTAGGCGGGGAGACCCAGTACTTC.

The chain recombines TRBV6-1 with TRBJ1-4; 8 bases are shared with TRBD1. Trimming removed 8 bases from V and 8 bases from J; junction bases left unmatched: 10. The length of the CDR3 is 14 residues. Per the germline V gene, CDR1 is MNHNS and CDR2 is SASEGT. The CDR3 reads CASGGQDNAEKLFF. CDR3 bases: TGTGCCAGCGGGGGACAGGACAATGCGGAAAAACTGTTTTTT.

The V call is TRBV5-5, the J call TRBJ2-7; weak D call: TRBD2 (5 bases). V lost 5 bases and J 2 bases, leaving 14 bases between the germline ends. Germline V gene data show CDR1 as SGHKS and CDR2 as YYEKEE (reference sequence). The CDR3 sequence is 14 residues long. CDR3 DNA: TGTGCCAGCAGTCGCCGGGAAAGAGCCTACGAGCAGTACTTC. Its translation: CASSRRERAYEQYF.